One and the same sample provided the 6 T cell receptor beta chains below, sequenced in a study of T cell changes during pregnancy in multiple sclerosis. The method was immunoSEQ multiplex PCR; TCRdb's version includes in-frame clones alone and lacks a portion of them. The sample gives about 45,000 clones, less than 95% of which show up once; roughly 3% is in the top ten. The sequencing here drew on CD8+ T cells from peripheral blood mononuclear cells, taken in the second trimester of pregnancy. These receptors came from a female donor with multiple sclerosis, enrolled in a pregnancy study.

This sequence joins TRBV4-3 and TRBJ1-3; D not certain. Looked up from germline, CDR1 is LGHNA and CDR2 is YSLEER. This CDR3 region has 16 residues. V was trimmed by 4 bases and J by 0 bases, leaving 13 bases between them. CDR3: CASSPRSGISGNTIYF. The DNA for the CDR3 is TGCGCCAGCAGCCCACGTTCCGGGATCTCTGGAAACACCATATATTTT.

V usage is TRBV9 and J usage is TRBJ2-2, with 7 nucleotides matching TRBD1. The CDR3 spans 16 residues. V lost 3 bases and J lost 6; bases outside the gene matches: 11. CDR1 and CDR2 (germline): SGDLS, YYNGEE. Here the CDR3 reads CASSGIKTGWAGELFF. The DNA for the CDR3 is TGTGCCAGCAGCGGGATAAAGACAGGGTGGGCCGGGGAGCTGTTTTTT.

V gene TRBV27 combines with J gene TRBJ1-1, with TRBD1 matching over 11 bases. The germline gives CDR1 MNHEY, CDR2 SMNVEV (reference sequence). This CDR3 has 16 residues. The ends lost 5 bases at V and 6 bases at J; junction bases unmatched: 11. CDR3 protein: CASSPGQGAGAAEAFF. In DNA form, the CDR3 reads TGTGCCAGCAGTCCCGGACAGGGGGCGGGGGCCGCTGAAGCTTTCTTT.

CDR3 sequence: CASSSPRQAPYEQYF. In DNA form, the CDR3 reads TGTGCCAGCAGCTCCCCCCGACAGGCTCCCTACGAGCAGTACTTC. The chain joins TRBV11-2 to TRBJ2-7, with D perhaps matching TRBD1 (6 bases). The CDR3 extends over 15 amino acids. The V gene's germline CDR1 is SGHAT and CDR2 FQNNGV. V was trimmed by 4 bases and J by 2 bases, leaving 15 bases between them.

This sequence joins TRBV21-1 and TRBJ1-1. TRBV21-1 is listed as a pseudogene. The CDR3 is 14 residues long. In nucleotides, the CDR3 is TGTGCCAGCAGCAAAGCGCACCTGCGCCGTGAAGCTTTCTTT. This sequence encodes CASSKAHLRREAFF.

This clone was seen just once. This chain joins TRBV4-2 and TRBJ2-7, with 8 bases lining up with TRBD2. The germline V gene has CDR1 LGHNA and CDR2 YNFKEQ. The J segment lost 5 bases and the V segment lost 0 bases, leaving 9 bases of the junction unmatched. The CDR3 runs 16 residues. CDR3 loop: CASSQESGGAVDEQYF. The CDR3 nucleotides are TGTGCCAGCAGCCAAGAGTCCGGGGGGGCCGTGGACGAGCAGTACTTC.